Reported below is one TCR beta chain. Its antigen is currently unknown. It is unclear where the CDR3 begins or ends on the DNA, so no DNA is shown, and the CDR3 is as TCRdb lists it. These data are taken from a study of T-cell memory formation after mild COVID-19. Regarding the study as a whole: The authors left the SARS-CoV-2 specificity of second-wave clones peaking on day 37 unconfirmed. For contracting clones, CD4+ ones sat mainly in CM and EM, CD8+ in EMRA. A subset of responding clones appeared in pre-infection memory, suggesting cross-reactive memory joined. CD4/CD8 balance held among clones contracting day 15 to 85, and later expanders leaned CD4+.

TCRdb re-called the 5' RACE reads with MiXCR, one entry per CDR3 protein. The repertoire holds 45,000 to 55,000 distinct CDR3 sequences, with 7.3% as singletons. With termini counted, the CDR3 has 13 amino acids. The sample consisted of PBMCs or a T cell subset sorted from them (not recorded which). This TCR came from a man between 18 and 35 years old who had mild COVID-19 (a few samples of this study predate the infection). Cell type and time point are not known. The J gene is TRBJ2-7, the V gene TRBV3-2; the tabulated D call, TRBD1, remains unverified against the DNA. TRBV3-2 is flagged as a pseudogene. CDR3 sequence: CASSWGQGNEQYF.